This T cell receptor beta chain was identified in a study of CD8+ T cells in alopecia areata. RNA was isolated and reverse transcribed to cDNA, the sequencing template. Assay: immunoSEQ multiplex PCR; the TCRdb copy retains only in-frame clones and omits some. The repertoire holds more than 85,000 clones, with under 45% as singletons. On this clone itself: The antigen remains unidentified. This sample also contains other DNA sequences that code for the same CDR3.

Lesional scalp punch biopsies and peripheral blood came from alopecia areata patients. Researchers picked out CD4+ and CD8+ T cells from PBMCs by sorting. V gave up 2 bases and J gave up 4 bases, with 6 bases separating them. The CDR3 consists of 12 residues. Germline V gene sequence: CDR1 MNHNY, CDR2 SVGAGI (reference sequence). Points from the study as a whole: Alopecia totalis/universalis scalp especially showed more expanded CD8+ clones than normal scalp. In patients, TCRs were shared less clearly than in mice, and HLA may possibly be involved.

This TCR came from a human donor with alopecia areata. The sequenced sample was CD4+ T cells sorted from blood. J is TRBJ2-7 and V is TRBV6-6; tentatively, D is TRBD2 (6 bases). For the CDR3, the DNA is TGTGCCAGCAGTTACCGGGAGTACGAGCAGTACTTC. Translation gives CASSYREYEQYF.